Following are 13 T cell receptor beta chains from one sample sequenced in a study of early T cells in non-severe SARS-CoV-2 infection. From the 5' RACE reads, TCRdb called clonotypes with MiXCR, one entry per CDR3 protein. The sample includes some 87,000 distinct CDR3 sequences, roughly 13% of them seen just once. The sequencing sample was made of whole blood. The source of these receptors is an adult who was a healthcare worker with PCR-confirmed SARS-CoV-2 infection or an uninfected control (not recorded which).

This clonotype was picked up many times. This rearrangement joins TRBV5-3 to TRBJ2-3; TRBD2 agrees at 11 bases. TRBV5-3 is classed as an ORF, of uncertain function. V lost 1 base, J lost 2 bases, and 3 bases stayed unmatched. The CDR3 has 16 amino acids. The CDR3: CARSLTSGGNTDTQYF. Written as DNA, the CDR3 is TGTGCCAGAAGCTTGACTAGCGGGGGAAACACAGATACGCAGTATTTT.

The table lists this clonotype with many counts. The chain employs TRBV5-1 and TRBJ1-1, with D unresolved. Trimming took 4 bases from V and 6 from J, leaving 13 bases between them. Germline CDR1 SGHRS, CDR2 YFSETQ. The CDR3 has 13 amino acids. CDR3 nucleotides: TGCGCCAGCAGCCCCCCCAACTTTGCTGAAGCTTTCTTT. It yields the protein CASSPPNFAEAFF.

The table lists this clonotype with many counts. DNA for the CDR3: TGTGCCAGCAGCTTCAGTGGGGCGACGGAGCACGGTGAGCAGTTCTTC. Amino acids: CASSFSGATEHGEQFF. This sequence joins TRBV7-8 and TRBJ2-1; perhaps TRBD1 as D (5 bases). The CDR3 consists of 16 residues. V was pared by 3 bases and J by 9 bases, with 21 bases between. Germline V CDR1 and CDR2: SGHVS, FQNEAQ.

This clonotype was counted a few times. The chain is built from TRBV5-1 and TRBJ2-3; 8 bases are shared with TRBD2. CDR3 length: 16 amino acids. Germline-derived CDR1 and CDR2 are SGHRS and YFSETQ. V shed 6 bases, J shed 4 bases, and the junction held 13 bases outside the gene matches. CDR3 sequence: CASTTGLAPSADTQYF. The CDR3 coding sequence is TGCGCCAGCACCACCGGACTAGCCCCCTCAGCAGATACGCAGTATTTT. The variable domain in full, with the rest retrieved from reference TRBV5-1 and TRBJ2-3, is KAGVTQTPRYLIKTRGQQVTLSCSPISGHRSVSWYQQTPGQGLQFLFEYFSETQRNKGNFPGRFSGRQFSNSRSEMNVSTLELGDSALYLCASTTGLAPSADTQYFGPGTRLTVL.

This clonotype occurred a few times. The rearrangement joins TRBV7-8 to TRBJ2-1; TRBD1 might be the D (6 bases). Germline CDR1 is SGHVS and CDR2 is FQNEAQ. Trimming took 5 bases from V and 7 from J, leaving 15 bases between them. The CDR3 has 14 residues. The CDR3 is CASSLQTGPNEQFF. In DNA, the CDR3 is TGTGCCAGCAGCCTACAGACAGGCCCGAATGAGCAGTTCTTC. Full variable domain (outside the CDR3, taken from reference TRBV7-8 and TRBJ2-1): GAGVSQSPRYKVAKRGQDVALRCDPISGHVSLFWYQQALGQGPEFLTYFQNEAQLDKSGLPSDRFFAERPEGSVSTLKIQRTQQEDSAVYLCASSLQTGPNEQFFGPGTRLTVL.

This clonotype was picked up many times. The V and J genes are TRBV5-6 and TRBJ2-7, with a possible D match to TRBD1 (5 bases). CDR3 length: 16 residues. V gave up 3 bases and J gave up 2 bases, with 18 bases separating them. Germline CDR1 SGHDT, CDR2 YYEEEE. The CDR3 bases are TGTGCCAGCAGCTCCTTTCTAAGGGGCCCGACCTACGAGCAGTACTTC. Its protein is CASSSFLRGPTYEQYF.

This clonotype was seen only a few times. This rearrangement joins TRBV12-5 to TRBJ1-2; D unresolved. The V gene lost 6 bases and the J gene lost 4 bases, with 15 bases spanning the gap. The CDR3 is 14 amino acids. Germline CDR1 reads LGHNT; CDR2 reads FRNRAP. This CDR3 reads CASGSSSISYGYTF. The CDR3, as DNA: TGTGCTAGTGGCTCCTCCTCAATCAGCTATGGCTACACCTTC.

This clonotype has a count of ten or more. The J gene is TRBJ2-3, the V gene TRBV20-1; tentative D call: TRBD2 (6 bases). Germline CDR1 DFQATT, CDR2 SNEGSKA (reference sequence). The germline V and J ends were trimmed by 5 bases and 3 bases, with 12 bases remaining between them. The CDR3 has 13 amino acids. CDR3 coding DNA: TGCAGTGCTCCCATGGGGAGGACAGATACGCAGTATTTT. It translates to CSAPMGRTDTQYF.

V usage is TRBV29-1 and J usage is TRBJ1-2; tentatively, D is TRBD1 (5 bases). Germline CDR1 is SQVTM and CDR2 is ANQGSEA. This CDR3 has 11 residues. In DNA, the CDR3 is TGCACCTCGGCAGGGACCTATGGCTACACCTTC. The encoded protein is CTSAGTYGYTF.

This clonotype occurred a few times. CDR3 loop: CATSSETGELFF. The CDR3 bases are TGTGCCACCAGTAGTGAGACCGGGGAGCTGTTTTTT. This chain connects TRBV24-1 to TRBJ2-2; no firm D call. Germline lookup yields CDR1 KGHDR and CDR2 SFDVKD. The CDR3 totals 12 residues. Deletions cut 6 bases from V and 5 bases from J, with 6 bases between.

As DNA, the CDR3 is TGTGCCAGCAGCCAATCCACAGGGGGCGTAGGGACCTACGAGCAGTACTTC. It is translated as CASSQSTGGVGTYEQYF. This chain uses TRBV14 with TRBJ2-7; TRBD1 aligns across 9 bases. The germline CDR1 and CDR2 sequences are SGHDN and FVKESK. The J segment lost 2 bases and the V segment lost 2 bases, leaving 10 bases of the junction unmatched. The CDR3 contains 17 residues. Based on the CDR3 plus reference TRBV14 and TRBJ2-7, the full variable domain is EAGVTQFPSHSVIEKGQTVTLRCDPISGHDNLYWYRRVMGKEIKFLLHFVKESKQDESGMPNNRFLAERTGGTYSTLKVQPAELEDSGVYFCASSQSTGGVGTYEQYFGPGTRLTVT.

The chain's CDR3 is CSVDANYGYTF. For the CDR3, the DNA is TGCAGTGTGGATGCTAACTATGGCTACACCTTC. The chain uses TRBV20-1 and TRBJ1-2; no clear D. The CDR3 is 11 residues long. Germline CDR1 reads DFQATT; CDR2 reads SNEGSKA (reference sequence). With 7 bases removed from V and 0 bases from J, the gap between germline ends came to 6 bases.

This clonotype was found many times. The V and J genes are TRBV5-1 and TRBJ2-5; a possible D gene is TRBD1 (5 bases). V lost 0 bases and J 7 bases, leaving 13 bases between the germline ends. Germline CDR1 and CDR2: SGHRS and YFSETQ. The CDR3 has 14 residues. The CDR3 region has the DNA TGCGCCAGCAGCTTGGGGGGCCGCGACGGGACCCAGTACTTC. Translated, it gives CASSLGGRDGTQYF.